These 12 T cell receptor beta chains originate from one sample sequenced in a study of vaccination and CD4 T cells after COVID-19 (dated 2022 in TCRdb). No cognate antigen is known for these TCRs. Receptor libraries were prepared by PCR. The sample was run on an Illumina iSeq 100. DNA from cultured CD4+ T cells was subjected to TCR sequencing with the Oncomine TCR Beta short-read assay at the Johns Hopkins FTIC core. TCRdb handled the public reads itself, with Q25 trimming in fastp and clone calling in MiXCR, and kept productive beta chains. Each CDR3 protein gets just one entry, which takes the most common genes and DNA from the rows behind it. The sample table records 8,500 to 9,000 distinct CDR3 sequences; about 50% of these occur just once. About a tenth of the sample comes from the top ten. The sample's treatment or condition label is to be understood as: roughly 10-day PBMC culture with coronavirus spike peptide pools or control peptides (ViraFEST assay). CD4+ T cells from unexposed donors were collected before the COVID-19 pandemic (2011-2018).

Material for sequencing was CD4+ T cells from blood, cultured in vitro. The source is a human donor in good health.

The chain carries TRBV5-1 and TRBJ1-5; 11 nucleotides agree with TRBD1. Germline V gives CDR1 SGHRS, CDR2 YFSETQ. With V trimmed by 4 bases and J by 6 bases, 9 bases remained unmatched. This CDR3 is 16 amino acids long. In nucleotides, the CDR3 is TGCGCCAGCAGCGATTCCGGGACAGGGGGGGGTCAGCCCCAGCATTTT. Its translation: CASSDSGTGGGQPQHF.

The V gene is TRBV11-2, the J gene TRBJ2-3; a possible D gene is TRBD2 (6 bases). Germline loops: CDR1 SGHAT, CDR2 FQNNGV. V lost 2 bases and J 6 bases, leaving 12 bases between the germline ends. This CDR3 is built from 14 residues. The CDR3 here is CASSLRWTKDTQYF. For the CDR3, the DNA is TGTGCCAGCAGCTTAAGGTGGACTAAGGATACGCAGTATTTT.

This clonotype was seen a handful of times. This chain connects TRBV7-2 to TRBJ2-3; D unclear. The CDR3 has 13 amino acids. Trimming stripped 7 bases from V and 1 base from J, with 9 bases between. CDR1 and CDR2 from the germline V gene are SGHTA and FQGNSA. Written as DNA, the CDR3 is TGTGCCAGCAAAACCATGGGCACAGATACGCAGTATTTT. As protein: CASKTMGTDTQYF.

The V call is TRBV5-1, the J call TRBJ2-2; D possibly matches TRBD1 or TRBD2 (5 bases each). The CDR3 runs to 13 residues. Germline V CDR1 and CDR2: SGHRS, YFSETQ. Trimming removed 2 bases at V and 5 bases at J, with 7 bases between. The CDR3 coding sequence is TGCGCCAGCAGCTTTGGGGGTACCGGGGAGCTGTTTTTT. Its protein is CASSFGGTGELFF.

The sample holds a few counts of this clonotype. The rearrangement uses TRBV20-1 and TRBJ1-1; 8 bases map to TRBD1. V lost 0 bases and J lost 0; bases outside the gene matches: 6. The CDR3 has 16 amino acids. Germline-derived CDR1 and CDR2 are DFQATT and SNEGSKA (reference sequence). CDR3 sequence (DNA): TGCAGTGCTAGAGATTGGGCAGGGGGCATGAACACTGAAGCTTTCTTT. Translating gives CSARDWAGGMNTEAFF.

This clonotype was detected only a few times. This chain uses TRBV27 with TRBJ1-1; D possibly corresponds to TRBD1 (6 bases). CDR1 is MNHEY, CDR2 SMNVEV, per germline (reference sequence). Between the trimmed V and J ends, which lost 0 bases and 4 bases, there was a span of 6 bases. This CDR3 has 13 residues. The CDR3 region has the DNA TGTGCCAGCAGTTTATCCAGGGGCACTGAAGCTTTCTTT. This sequence encodes CASSLSRGTEAFF.

This clonotype has more than one count but fewer than ten. The chain couples TRBV19 to TRBJ2-3; 8 positions match TRBD2. Germline V gives CDR1 LNHDA, CDR2 SQIVND (reference sequence). V lost 6 bases, J lost 2 bases, and 7 bases stayed unmatched. This CDR3 region has 15 residues. CDR3 sequence reads: CASSLRTSNTDTQYF. CDR3 in DNA: TGTGCCAGTAGCCTAAGGACTAGCAACACAGATACGCAGTATTTT.

This chain links TRBV19 with TRBJ2-2; a weak D match, TRBD2 (5 bases). Germline assignment: CDR1 LNHDA and CDR2 SQIVND (reference sequence). This CDR3 is built from 14 residues. V was pared by 0 bases and J by 5 bases, with 7 bases between. CDR3 residues: CASSIEWETGELFF. The CDR3 DNA reads TGTGCCAGTAGTATAGAATGGGAGACCGGGGAGCTGTTTTTT. Together with reference TRBV19 and TRBJ2-2, the CDR3 gives the full variable domain: DGGITQSPKYLFRKEGQNVTLSCEQNLNHDAMYWYRQDPGQGLRLIYYSQIVNDFQKGDIAEGYSVSREKKESFPLTVTSAQKNPTAFYLCASSIEWETGELFFGEGSRLTVL.

This clonotype was detected only a few times. The chain couples TRBV7-9 to TRBJ1-1; weak D call: TRBD1 (5 bases). CDR3 length: 15 amino acids. V was trimmed by 5 bases and J by 4 bases, leaving 17 bases between them. Germline V CDR1 and CDR2: SEHNR, FQNEAQ (reference sequence). CDR3 protein: CASSVGSREATEAFF. The CDR3 bases are TGTGCCAGCAGCGTAGGGTCCAGGGAGGCCACTGAAGCTTTCTTT.

This clonotype was found a few times. Here the CDR3 reads CSASVPLALGTDTQYF. CDR3 nucleotides: TGCAGTGCTAGTGTACCCCTCGCCCTCGGCACAGATACGCAGTATTTT. This chain joins TRBV20-1 and TRBJ2-3, with no clear D. Trimming took 3 bases from V and 1 from J, leaving 17 bases between them. Germline lookup yields CDR1 DFQATT and CDR2 SNEGSKA (reference sequence). The CDR3 is made up of 16 amino acids.

V is TRBV7-2 and J is TRBJ2-7; D is undetermined. Trimming cost V 5 bases and J 3 bases, with 11 bases left between them. This CDR3 spans 13 amino acids. The germline V gene has CDR1 SGHTA and CDR2 FQGNSA. CDR3 protein: CASSHILGYEQYF. CDR3 in DNA: TGTGCCAGCAGCCACATTTTAGGCTACGAGCAGTACTTC.

Note on this clonotype: One junction end disagrees with the germline gene, perhaps due to a read error. The chain has TRBV14 and TRBJ2-7, with D perhaps TRBD2 (7 bases). The CDR3 totals 13 residues. CDR1 SGHDN and CDR2 FVKESK come from the germline V gene. DNA of the CDR3: TGTGCCAGCAGCCAAGATAATATCGGGGGGCCTCTATTC. This codes for CASSQDNIGGPLF.